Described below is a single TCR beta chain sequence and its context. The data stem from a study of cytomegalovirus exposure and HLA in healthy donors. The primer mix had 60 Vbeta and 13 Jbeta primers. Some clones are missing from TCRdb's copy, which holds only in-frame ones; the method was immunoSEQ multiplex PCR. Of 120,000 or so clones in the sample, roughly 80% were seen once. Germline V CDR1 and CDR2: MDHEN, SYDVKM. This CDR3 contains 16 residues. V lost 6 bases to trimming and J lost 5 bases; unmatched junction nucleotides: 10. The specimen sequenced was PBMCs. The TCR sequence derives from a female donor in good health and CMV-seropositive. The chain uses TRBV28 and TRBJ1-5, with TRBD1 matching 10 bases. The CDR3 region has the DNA TGTGCCAGCAGGTCTCCGGGACAGGGGTGGCATCAGCCCCAGCATTTT. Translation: CASRSPGQGWHQPQHF.